Listed below are T cell receptor beta chains from one sample, sequenced in a study of radiotherapy plus CTLA-4 blockade in lung cancer. Clones were sequenced by immunoSEQ multiplex PCR, and TCRdb holds only the in-frame ones, with some missing. The sample holds about 98,000 clones; 82% are singletons and the top ten take 3% to 3.5%. The specimen comprised peripheral blood, sampled from a patient treated with radiotherapy plus ipilimumab. These receptors all come from a human donor with non-small cell lung cancer who had a partial response to radiotherapy plus ipilimumab. CDR3s include the opening cysteine and the closing phenylalanine or tryptophan. The order of the fields is V gene, D gene, clone size, J gene, CDR3 DNA, CDR3 protein. The D gene is left open where the match is weak. The listing skips clone size in some rows; elsewhere it reads once, few, many or a size class.

>TRBV19|.|.|TRBJ2-7
TGTGCCAGTAGTACCCCCCCAGCCTACGAGCAGTACTTC
CASSTPPAYEQYF
>TRBV28|TRBD2|.|TRBJ2-7
TGTGCCAGCAGAGTAATAAGCGGGGACTACGAGCAGTACTTC
CASRVISGDYEQYF
>TRBV7-2|TRBD1|.|TRBJ1-2
TGTGCCAGCAGCTCCCGTAGTGGACAGGGGGCGGGAGGCTACACCTTC
CASSSRSGQGAGGYTF
>TRBV15|.|.|TRBJ2-2
TGTGCCACCAGCAGAGTCGGACAGTGGGGCACCGGGGAGCTGTTTTTT
CATSRVGQWGTGELFF
>TRBV19|.|.|TRBJ1-5
TGTGCCAGTAGTATAGCGGCGGGGTCATCTTATCAGCCCCAGCATTTT
CASSIAAGSSYQPQHF
>TRBV11-2|TRBD1|few|TRBJ1-3
TGTGCCAGCAGCCCCGGCAGGGGGCCTGGAAACACCATATATTTT
CASSPGRGPGNTIYF
>TRBV5-4|TRBD2|few|TRBJ2-3
TGTGCCAGCAGCGCCCGGGACTACGAAGATACGCAGTATTTT
CASSARDYEDTQYF
>TRBV6-6|.|.|TRBJ2-1
TGTGCCAGCAGTTACACTAGCAGCAATGAGCAGTTCTTC
CASSYTSSNEQFF
>TRBV28|.|.|TRBJ1-1
TGTGCCATAGACACCTCGAACACTGAAGCTTTCTTT
CAIDTSNTEAFF
>TRBV15|.|.|TRBJ2-1
TGTGCCACCAGCAGAGCGGGAGCTGTCTCCTACAATGAGCAGTTCTTC
CATSRAGAVSYNEQFF
>TRBV7-9|TRBD1|.|TRBJ2-1
TGTGCCAGCAGCGAAATTACAGGGGCTATGCGGAATGAGCAGTTCTTC
CASSEITGAMRNEQFF
>TRBV11-3|TRBD2|few|TRBJ2-3
TGTGCCAGCAGCCGCGGCGGGAGTTCCGGAGCAGATACGCAGTATTTT
CASSRGGSSGADTQYF
>TRBV2|.|.|TRBJ2-3
TGTGCCAGCAGTGAACGGAGTATTAAGACGGATACGCAGTATTTT
CASSERSIKTDTQYF
>TRBV6-6|TRBD1|.|TRBJ2-4
TGTGCCAGCTCCAGGGGGAACATTCAGTACTTC
CASSRGNIQYF
>TRBV7-2|TRBD1|.|TRBJ2-7
TGTGCCAGCAGCCTATCCGGACAGGGAGTCTACGAGCAGTACTTC
CASSLSGQGVYEQYF
>TRBV7-9|.|.|TRBJ1-2
TGTGCCAGCAGCTCTCTAAACCCCCCGAGGAACTATGGCTACACCTTC
CASSSLNPPRNYGYTF
>TRBV5-1|TRBD1|.|TRBJ2-1
TGCGCCAGCAGCTACCAGGACAGGGAGCTTTACAATGAGCAGTTCTTC
CASSYQDRELYNEQFF
>TRBV10-1|TRBD2|.|TRBJ2-3
TGCGCCAGCAGTGAGTCTGGCGGGAGAGGCGTCCTCCCAGATACGCAGTATTTT
CASSESGGRGVLPDTQYF
>TRBV2|TRBD1|.|TRBJ2-7
TGTGCCAGCACCGAGACAGGGTACTACGAGCAGTACTTC
CASTETGYYEQYF
>TRBV11-3|TRBD2|few|TRBJ2-3
TGTGCCAGCAGTCCTGGACTAGCGGCTAGCACAGATACGCAGTATTTT
CASSPGLAASTDTQYF
>TRBV18|TRBD1|.|TRBJ1-4
TGTGCCAGCTCACAACCGGGACAGGGGGCAACTAATGAAAAACTGTTTTTT
CASSQPGQGATNEKLFF
>TRBV9|TRBD2|.|TRBJ2-1
TGTGCCAGCAGCCAAGCGGGAGGGTCATACAATGAGCAGTTCTTC
CASSQAGGSYNEQFF
>TRBV6-5|TRBD2|.|TRBJ2-2
TGTGCCAGCAGTGGGGGGAGGGCGAACACCGGGGAGCTGTTTTTT
CASSGGRANTGELFF
>TRBV4-1|.|.|TRBJ1-5
TGCGCCAACAGCCCCTCGGGACTTCCCGCTCAGCCCCAGCATTTT
CANSPSGLPAQPQHF
>TRBV5-1|.|.|TRBJ2-7
TGCGCCAGCAGCCTGGAGGCAGGGGCGAGCTCCTACGAGCAGTACTTC
CASSLEAGASSYEQYF
>TRBV5-1|.|once|TRBJ2-5
TGCGCCAGCAGCTTGGTTCCAGGGCAAGAGACCCAGTACTTC
CASSLVPGQETQYF
>TRBV28|TRBD2|.|TRBJ2-7
TGTGCCAGCAGTTTGACGCGGGAGGGCCGCTACGAGCAGTACTTC
CASSLTREGRYEQYF
>TRBV7-8|TRBD2|.|TRBJ2-7
TGTGCCAGCAGCTTAAGCGGGAGTTACGAGCAGTACTTC
CASSLSGSYEQYF
>TRBV6-6|TRBD1|.|TRBJ1-5
TGTGCCAGCAGCCGTGACAGGGGCAGCAATCAGCCCCAGCATTTT
CASSRDRGSNQPQHF
>TRBV29-1|TRBD2|.|TRBJ2-3
TGCAGCGTTAGACTAGCCAGCACAGATACGCAGTATTTT
CSVRLASTDTQYF
>TRBV5-1|.|.|TRBJ2-7
TGCGCCAGCAGCTTGGATCGGCAAGGCCTAGGAGAGCAGTACTTC
CASSLDRQGLGEQYF
>TRBV7-9|.|.|TRBJ2-7
TGTGCCAGCAGCTTAGCTGTTCAGGAGGGGTTCAACGAGCAGTACTTC
CASSLAVQEGFNEQYF
>TRBV30|TRBD2|.|TRBJ2-3
TGTGCCGGACTAGCGGGGACTGGAGATACGCAGTATTTT
CAGLAGTGDTQYF
>TRBV9|.|.|TRBJ2-1
TGTGCCAGCAGCGTTGATATGAGCTCCTACAATGAGCAGTTCTTC
CASSVDMSSYNEQFF
>TRBV19|.|.|TRBJ2-5
TGTGCCAGTAGTACCCTAGCGTCCCAAGAGACCCAGTACTTC
CASSTLASQETQYF
>TRBV28|.|.|TRBJ1-2
TGTGCCATTAACGGGACTCCGGGGGGCTACACCTTC
CAINGTPGGYTF
>TRBV19|.|.|TRBJ2-3
TGTGCCAGTAGGCCCCCGGCGGGGAGTCCCGGGAACACAGATACGCAGTATTTT
CASRPPAGSPGNTDTQYF
>TRBV10-3|TRBD2|.|TRBJ2-1
TGTGCCATCAGTGGCGCCGGGACTAGCGGGACGGACAATGAGCAGTTCTTC
CAISGAGTSGTDNEQFF
>TRBV7-9|TRBD1|.|TRBJ1-2
TGTGCCAGCAGCTACACAGGGGGGGGCTACACCTTC
CASSYTGGGYTF
>TRBV5-4|TRBD2|few|TRBJ2-1
TGTGCCAGCAGCCTAACGGAGCGGGGGGAGCAGTTCTTC
CASSLTERGEQFF
>TRBV29-1|.|once|TRBJ2-1
TGCAGCGCCGGGCAAGGGGCTATATCCTACAATGAGCAGTTCTTC
CSAGQGAISYNEQFF
>TRBV29-1|.|.|TRBJ2-6
TGCAGCGTTGGGGGCGGCTCTGGGGCCAACGTCCTGACTTTC
CSVGGGSGANVLTF
>TRBV13|.|.|TRBJ2-1
TGTGCCAGCAGCAACGGGATGTACAGTTATGAGCAGTTCTTC
CASSNGMYSYEQFF
>TRBV18|.|.|TRBJ1-2
TGTGCCAGCTCACCACGGGGCGACCATGGCTACACCTTC
CASSPRGDHGYTF
>TRBV10-3|.|.|TRBJ2-1
TGTGCCATCAGTGTCACGGGGAACTACAATGAGCAGTTCTTC
CAISVTGNYNEQFF
>TRBV6-6|TRBD1|.|TRBJ1-1
TGTGCCAGCAGCATAACAGGGGGGAAAACTGAAGCTTTCTTT
CASSITGGKTEAFF
>TRBV9|TRBD1|.|TRBJ1-1
TGTGCCAGCAGCTCCCACCGGGACAGGGGAGGGACTGAAGCTTTCTTT
CASSSHRDRGGTEAFF
>TRBV18|.|.|TRBJ1-1
TGTGCCAGCTCCCCCACAGGGACGGATGAAGCTTTCTTT
CASSPTGTDEAFF
>TRBV2|TRBD2|.|TRBJ2-5
TGTGCCAGCAGCGCCGGGACTAGCATGGAGACCCAGTACTTC
CASSAGTSMETQYF
>TRBV11-2|.|.|TRBJ2-1
TGTGCCAGCAGCTGGCCAACAACGGGCTCCTACAATGAGCAGTTCTTC
CASSWPTTGSYNEQFF
>TRBV5-4|TRBD2|.|TRBJ2-2
TGTGCCAGCAGCCGCGGACTAGCGGGAGGGACGAACACCGGGGAGCTGTTTTTT
CASSRGLAGGTNTGELFF
>TRBV27|TRBD2|.|TRBJ2-1
TGTGCCAGCAGTCCATATACGACTAGCGGGAGTTACAATGAGCAGTTCTTC
CASSPYTTSGSYNEQFF
>TRBV5-6|TRBD2|.|TRBJ2-2
TGTGCCAGCAGCAGACCACGGGGGGGACGATGGGGGGAGCTGTTTTTT
CASSRPRGGRWGELFF
>TRBV7-9|.|.|TRBJ2-7
TGTGCCAGCAGCTTATCGATTGGGACTCGCAATAAGCAGTACTTC
CASSLSIGTRNKQYF
>TRBV27|TRBD1|.|TRBJ1-2
TGTGCCAGCAGTTTATCGATAACAGGGGCAGGTGGCTACACCTTC
CASSLSITGAGGYTF